This TCR beta chain was sequenced during a study of human T cells and chemical hapten exposure. Overall study: Across the whole study, which lasted approximately 23 weeks, patients were given diphenylcyclopropenone on the scalp once a week. Notes on the study in general: Patch test score rose with PT1 expanded TCR count, significant at thresholds 8, 16 and 32, not 4.

On this clonotype itself: Its target is unknown. At one boundary the junction diverges from the germline segment, which might be a read error.

The length of the CDR3 is 10 residues. The germline CDR1 and CDR2 sequences are DFQATT and SNEGSKA (reference sequence). Indicated time point: pre-sensitization, week 0. Treatment described: therapeutic diphenylcyclopropenone sensitization with weekly scalp DPC. Total RNA was extracted from unfractionated whole blood. Drawing of blood took place ahead of applying each patch test. Within the library, unique molecular identifiers were attached to each individual cDNA molecule. TCRdb reanalysed the RACE reads using MiXCR and keeps one entry per CDR3 protein. The repertoire consists of tens of thousands of distinct CDR3 sequences, with roughly a tenth occurring once and the leading ten covering about 9.6%.

The J gene is TRBJ1-2, the V gene TRBV20-1; D not resolved. The source is a woman aged 30 to 39 with alopecia areata. Some clones in this sample may be carry-over from other donors' samples. The material sequenced was whole blood, taken in connection with sensitization to the hapten diphenylcyclopropenone (DPC). CDR3: CSPSRPGFAF. CDR3 DNA sequence: TGCAGTCCTTCTCGGCCCGGGTTCGCCTTC.